Shown below are 10 T cell receptor beta chains from a single sample sequenced in a study of blood T cell repertoires in COVID-19. Profiled with immunoSEQ multiplex PCR; TCRdb holds only in-frame clones, not every one. The sample holds about 39,000 clones, about 89% seen once. The source material was peripheral blood. All receptors come from a man aged 50 to 59 with active or convalescent COVID-19.

The chain recombines TRBV6-5 with TRBJ2-1; D is undetermined. CDR3 length: 13 amino acids. Trimming left V 7 bases short and J 0 bases short, with 7 bases between. Per germline, CDR1 MNHEY and CDR2 SVGAGI. Here the CDR3 DNA reads TGTGCCAGCACCCTGAGCTCCTACAATGAGCAGTTCTTC. Its protein is CASTLSSYNEQFF.

On this clone itself: The junction shows a germline mismatch at one end, possibly a read error. V gene TRBV6-1 combines with J gene TRBJ1-3; D not certain. The V gene's germline CDR1 is MNHNS and CDR2 SASEGT. The CDR3 has 13 amino acids. CDR3 protein: CASSEGRGNTIYF. The CDR3 DNA is TGTGCCAGCAGCGAAGGCCGGGGAAACACCATATATTTT.

The chain couples TRBV3-1 (or the pseudogene TRBV3-2) to TRBJ2-2; TRBD2 matches 12 bases. The length of the CDR3 is 16 residues. Losses at the gene ends were 5 bases for V and 0 bases for J; bases not matched to a gene: 1. Per germline, CDR1 LGHDT and CDR2 YNNKEL (reference sequence). Here the CDR3 reads CASSGLAGSNTGELFF. The CDR3 DNA sequence: TGTGCCAGCAGCGGACTAGCGGGGTCGAACACCGGGGAGCTGTTTTTT.

This sequence joins TRBV9 and TRBJ1-1, with TRBD1 identical over 11 bases. Germline lookup yields CDR1 SGDLS and CDR2 YYNGEE. V lost 3 bases and J lost 3; bases outside the gene matches: 4. There are 15 residues in the CDR3. CDR3 amino acids: CASSGLGQGDTEAFF. CDR3 DNA: TGTGCCAGCAGCGGGCTGGGACAGGGGGACACTGAAGCTTTCTTT.

The chain has TRBV7-9 and TRBJ1-2; a weak D match, TRBD1 (5 bases). Deletions cut 2 bases from V and 6 bases from J, with 13 bases between. Germline V gene data show CDR1 as SEHNR and CDR2 as FQNEAQ (reference sequence). The CDR3 length is 14 residues. The CDR3 region has the DNA TGTGCCAGCAGCTTAAGTTTAGGGGCTGATGGCTACACCTTC. Translation gives CASSLSLGADGYTF.

This chain links TRBV7-8 with TRBJ1-1; weak D call: TRBD1 (6 bases). This CDR3 region has 17 residues. The germline V gene encodes CDR1 SGHVS and CDR2 FQNEAQ. Trimming shortened V by 1 base and J by 0 bases, and 15 bases separated the two germline ends. Written as DNA, the CDR3 is TGTGCCAGCAGCTTAGGTCGGGGGGCGGGGTTGAACACTGAAGCTTTCTTT. Its translation is CASSLGRGAGLNTEAFF.

The J gene is TRBJ1-5, the V gene TRBV30; D not resolved. This CDR3 has 13 amino acids. Germline V gives CDR1 GTSNPN, CDR2 SVGIG (reference sequence). The V end was cut by 2 bases, the J end by 0 bases, with 5 bases between. The CDR3 loop is CAWSRDSNQPQHF. The DNA for the CDR3 is TGTGCCTGGAGTCGGGATAGCAATCAGCCCCAGCATTTT.

The genes are TRBV30 and TRBJ2-6; TRBD2 matches at 11 bases. The CDR3 length is 19 residues. Germline V gene sequence: CDR1 GTSNPN, CDR2 SVGIG (reference sequence). The V segment lost 5 bases and the J segment 2 bases; nucleotides outside the gene matches: 14. The CDR3 nucleotides are TGTGCCTGGCGAGGCGTGGGACTAGCGGAAACCACTGGGGCCAACGTCCTGACTTTC. Its translation: CAWRGVGLAETTGANVLTF.

The V call is TRBV18, the J call TRBJ1-3; D ambiguous. Germline assignment: CDR1 KGHSH and CDR2 LQKENI. This CDR3 region has 19 residues. Trimming removed 0 bases at V and 0 bases at J, with 18 bases between. This chain's CDR3 is CASSPPQERPLLSGNTIYF. CDR3 in DNA: TGTGCCAGCTCACCACCTCAAGAGCGCCCCTTACTCTCTGGAAACACCATATATTTT.

The chain is built from TRBV18 and TRBJ2-7, with 8 bases lining up with TRBD2. CDR1 and CDR2 (germline): KGHSH, LQKENI. The CDR3 spans 16 residues. Trimming at V came to 1 base and at J to 0 bases, leaving 5 bases not matched to a gene. The CDR3, as DNA: TGTGCCAGCTCACCACGGGCGGGGACTAGCTCCTACGAGCAGTACTTC. The encoded protein is CASSPRAGTSSYEQYF.